A single sample is the source of the 16 T cell receptor beta chains below, sequenced in a study of T cells generated in artificial thymic organoids. Semi-nested PCR with reverse primers in the TRAC or TRBC constant regions amplified each chain separately. A single record per CDR3 protein comes from TCRdb applying MiXCR to the 5' RACE reads. The profile shows around 2,500 distinct CDR3 sequences, roughly 12% of them singletons. Sequenced: naive CD8+ T cells from the thymus. As to subset: CD3+TCRalphabeta+CD8SP T cells; for blood, CD45RO-CCR7+ naive CD8+ T cells. The receptors stem from a human donor who gave cord blood stem cells for thymic organoid culture, a cardiac surgery patient who gave postnatal thymus, or a blood donor (not recorded which).

The rearrangement links TRBV20-1 to TRBJ2-4; D perhaps matches TRBD1 (6 bases). V was clipped by 5 bases and J by 1 base, with 9 bases between them. Germline V gives CDR1 DFQATT, CDR2 SNEGSKA (reference sequence). This CDR3 is built from 13 residues. Written as DNA, the CDR3 is TGCAGTGCTGGACAGATCGCCAAAAACATTCAGTACTTC. Translating it yields CSAGQIAKNIQYF.

This clonotype is medium-sized within its sample. The J gene is TRBJ1-2, the V gene TRBV2; the match to TRBD1 covers 7 bases. The CDR3 length is 13 residues. The germline gives CDR1 SNHLY, CDR2 FYNNEI. Losses at the gene ends were 8 bases for V and 4 bases for J; bases not matched to a gene: 7. The CDR3 protein is CASATGDPYGYTF. CDR3 nucleotide sequence: TGTGCCAGCGCTACAGGGGACCCCTATGGCTACACCTTC.

This clonotype rates as medium-sized. The genes are TRBV7-8 and TRBJ2-2; tentatively, D is TRBD1 or TRBD2 (5 bases each). The V end lost 1 base, the J end lost 13 bases, and 10 bases lay between the germline ends. CDR1 is SGHVS, CDR2 FQNEAQ, per germline. The CDR3 runs 12 residues. The CDR3 nucleotides read TGTGCCAGCAGCTTAGGGGACCCCGGGCTGTTTTTT. It encodes CASSLGDPGLFF.

Relative to its sample, this clonotype is medium-sized. The V call is TRBV4-1, the J call TRBJ2-2; TRBD2 matches 15 bases. This CDR3 is built from 23 residues. V lost 2 bases and J lost 3; bases outside the gene matches: 19. From germline, CDR1 is MGHRA and CDR2 YSYEKL. The CDR3 sequence is CASSQKRYGRGLAGGPYTGELFF. DNA for the CDR3: TGCGCCAGCAGCCAAAAGCGATACGGCCGGGGACTAGCGGGAGGCCCCTACACCGGGGAGCTGTTTTTT.

By sample share, this clonotype is medium-sized. This chain joins TRBV9 and TRBJ2-7; no clear D. The V gene lost 3 bases and the J gene lost 7 bases, with 17 bases spanning the gap. In germline, CDR1 is SGDLS, CDR2 YYNGEE. The CDR3 has 14 residues. The CDR3 coding sequence is TGTGCCAGCAGCGGCCCCGCAGGATTAGGGGAGCAGTACGTC. This sequence encodes CASSGPAGLGEQYV.

A word on this clonotype: The CDR3 ends on some other residue instead of the conserved phenylalanine or tryptophan, so this is likely a read error. The chain combines TRBV10-3 with TRBJ1-5; D may be TRBD1 (6 bases). This CDR3 contains 14 residues. V was clipped by 4 bases and J by 5 bases, with 12 bases between them. Germline-derived CDR1 and CDR2 are ENHRY and SYGVKD. DNA of the CDR3: TGTGCCATCAGTGGGGATTCAGGGGATCAGCCCCAGCATCTT. This translates into CAISGDSGDQPQHL.

The chain combines TRBV4-1 with TRBJ1-2; the D is unclear. V gave up 4 bases and J gave up 3 bases, with 12 bases separating them. The CDR3 is 14 residues long. Germline V CDR1 and CDR2: MGHRA, YSYEKL. The CDR3 loop is CASSLYWHHYGYTF. Here the CDR3 DNA reads TGCGCCAGCAGCCTTTATTGGCATCACTATGGCTACACCTTC.

Within the sample, this clonotype is medium-sized. The chain has TRBV6-1 and TRBJ1-1; D call uncertain. Germline lookup yields CDR1 MNHNS and CDR2 SASEGT. V shed 2 bases and J shed 7 bases, with 5 bases lying between them. This CDR3 contains 11 residues. The CDR3 is CASSEQLEAFF. The CDR3 region has the DNA TGTGCCAGCAGTGAACAGCTTGAAGCTTTCTTT.

Relative to its sample, this clonotype is medium-sized (0.01 to 0.1%). The V gene is TRBV12-3 or TRBV12-4, the J gene TRBJ2-2; D not resolved. Trimming left V 7 bases short and J 0 bases short, with 15 bases between. There are 16 residues in the CDR3. CDR3 nucleotides: TGTGCCAGCACCCCTTTAGACTGGTCGAACACCGGGGAGCTGTTTTTT. The encoded protein is CASTPLDWSNTGELFF.

This chain joins TRBV7-6 and TRBJ1-5, with a weak D call TRBD1 (5 bases). The V gene lost 1 base and the J gene lost 6 bases, with 7 bases spanning the gap. This CDR3 is 13 amino acids long. The V gene's germline CDR1 is SGHVS and CDR2 FNYEAQ. CDR3 sequence reads: CASSLGQGQPQHF. In DNA, the CDR3 is TGTGCCAGCAGCTTAGGCCAGGGTCAGCCCCAGCATTTT.

The chain recombines TRBV27 with TRBJ1-1; D is ambiguous. Germline CDR1 MNHEY, CDR2 SMNVEV (reference sequence). Trimming removed 0 bases at V and 1 base at J, with 9 bases between. This CDR3 has 15 amino acids. CDR3 amino acids: CASSLSGTPNTEAFF. The CDR3 DNA follows: TGTGCCAGCAGTTTATCGGGTACACCGAACACTGAAGCTTTCTTT.

This clonotype qualifies as medium-sized. V and J are TRBV12-3 or TRBV12-4 and TRBJ2-5; tentatively, D is TRBD1 (5 bases). Trimming shortened V by 3 bases and J by 0 bases, and 8 bases separated the two germline ends. The length of the CDR3 is 14 residues. This CDR3 reads CASSFYRYQETQYF. DNA of the CDR3: TGTGCCAGCAGTTTCTACAGGTACCAAGAGACCCAGTACTTC.

This clonotype is categorized as large. This sequence joins TRBV6-1 and TRBJ2-7; TRBD1 might be the D (5 bases). Between the trimmed V and J ends, which lost 2 bases and 1 base, there was a span of 15 bases. CDR3 length equals 16 residues. Per germline, CDR1 MNHNS and CDR2 SASEGT. CDR3 residues: CASSELGQGPSYEQYF. The CDR3 DNA reads as TGTGCCAGCAGTGAACTCGGGCAGGGCCCATCCTACGAGCAGTACTTC.

By share, this clonotype counts as large. The chain couples TRBV7-6 to TRBJ2-5; D is possibly TRBD2 (5 bases). Per germline, CDR1 SGHVS and CDR2 FNYEAQ. This CDR3 is built from 13 residues. The ends were cut back, 5 bases at V and 3 bases at J, with 10 bases in the middle. The chain's CDR3 is CASSVVLEETQYF. For the CDR3, the DNA is TGTGCCAGCAGCGTAGTACTAGAAGAGACCCAGTACTTC. Full variable domain (remainder filled in from reference TRBV7-6 and TRBJ2-5): GAGVSQSPRYKVTKRGQDVALRCDPISGHVSLYWYRQALGQGPEFLTYFNYEAQQDKSGLPNDRFSAERPEGSISTLTIQRTEQRDSAMYRCASSVVLEETQYFGPGTRLLVL.

This clonotype occurred a few times. The chain is built from TRBV5-5 and TRBJ2-7, with D hard to call. CDR1 SGHKS and CDR2 YYEKEE come from the germline V gene (reference sequence). The V gene lost 7 bases and the J gene lost 2 bases, with 10 bases spanning the gap. This CDR3 has 12 residues. In nucleotides, the CDR3 is TGTGCCAGCTTCCTCACTCCCTACGAGCAGTACGTC. Translating gives CASFLTPYEQYV.

This clonotype is classed as medium-sized. The V call is TRBV5-1, the J call TRBJ2-7, with 14 bases matching TRBD2. Germline CDR1 and CDR2: SGHRS and YFSETQ. This CDR3 comprises 15 residues. The V and J ends lost 4 bases and 9 bases, in that order; junction bases with no gene match: 9. The CDR3 region is CASSTRLGLAGVQYF. Here the CDR3 DNA reads TGCGCCAGCAGCACACGACTGGGACTAGCGGGAGTGCAGTACTTC.